The 15 T cell receptor beta chains given below trace back to one sample, sequenced in a study of control samples from healthy donors and cancer patients (dated by TCRdb to 2019 to 2021). The library was built by means of the immunoSEQ multiplex PCR assay. Sourced from immuneACCESS, this table was stored by TCRdb with only in-frame sequences that have V and J called. A share of the clones is absent; for the studies checked, an unresolved V gene accounts for under half, and the remainder has no known explanation. This sample has about 120,000 clones in its table, and 93% of those were observed once. Together, the top ten hold roughly 2.6% of the sample. Material: blood. The receptors here all came from a man under 40 in good health.

This chain links TRBV15 with TRBJ2-5, with 12 bases identical to TRBD2. This CDR3 comprises 16 residues. Germline lookup yields CDR1 LNHNV and CDR2 YYDKDF (reference sequence). V lost 3 bases and J lost 2; bases outside the gene matches: 4. CDR3: CATSSGLAGLQETQYF. As DNA, the CDR3 is TGTGCCACCAGCAGCGGACTAGCGGGGCTACAAGAGACCCAGTACTTC. Drawing the rest from reference TRBV15 and TRBJ2-5, the complete variable domain is DAMVIQNPRYQVTQFGKPVTLSCSQTLNHNVMYWYQQKSSQAPKLLFHYYDKDFNNEADTPDNFQSRRPNTSFCFLDIRSPGLGDTAMYLCATSSGLAGLQETQYFGPGTRLLVL.

The chain combines TRBV5-1 with TRBJ2-5, with 7 nucleotides matching TRBD1. CDR3 length: 14 residues. Germline CDR1 SGHRS, CDR2 YFSETQ. The V gene end was trimmed by 0 bases and the J gene end by 4 bases; junction bases not matched to a gene: 3. CDR3 DNA: TGCGCCAGCAGCTTGGCTACAGGGGTAGAGACCCAGTACTTC. It codes for CASSLATGVETQYF.

The CDR3 protein is CSAPLGGTGGAPTDTQYF. In DNA form, the CDR3 reads TGCAGCGCACCGCTCGGGGGGACAGGGGGCGCCCCCACAGATACGCAGTATTTT. The rearrangement uses TRBV29-1 and TRBJ2-3; 12 bases fit TRBD1. Germline CDR1 SQVTM, CDR2 ANQGSEA. The CDR3 sequence is 18 residues long. V lost 7 bases to trimming and J lost 2 bases; unmatched junction nucleotides: 16.

The rearrangement links TRBV10-2 to TRBJ1-2; weak D call: TRBD1 (6 bases). Germline CDR1 is WSHSY and CDR2 is SAAADI. V was cut by 0 bases and J by 6 bases, with 11 bases left in between. This CDR3 is built from 14 residues. The CDR3 bases are TGCGCCAGCAGTGAGTCGAGGGGGGCGGATGGCTACACCTTC. As protein: CASSESRGADGYTF.

The rearrangement joins TRBV6-5 to TRBJ2-4; tentative D call: TRBD1 (6 bases). CDR3 size: 14 residues. Germline CDR1 reads MNHEY; CDR2 reads SVGAGI. Trimming took off 2 bases at V and 5 bases at J, with 10 bases between the two ends. The CDR3 region is CASSYVPGENIQYF. The CDR3 coding sequence is TGTGCCAGCAGTTACGTCCCAGGGGAAAACATTCAGTACTTC.

On this clone itself: The sample carries other DNA sequences with the same CDR3. The gene calls are TRBV11-3 and TRBJ2-1, with D uncertain. CDR3 length equals 15 residues. V lost 0 bases and J lost 5, with 11 bases in between. Germline V gives CDR1 SGHNT, CDR2 YENEEA. Here the CDR3 DNA reads TGTGCCAGCAGCTTAGAGGCCACCGGCAACAATGAGCAGTTCTTC. Protein: CASSLEATGNNEQFF. The entire variable domain, with the rest obtained from reference TRBV11-3 and TRBJ2-1, is as follows: EAGVVQSPRYKIIEKKQPVAFWCNPISGHNTLYWYLQNLGQGPELLIRYENEEAVDDSQLPKDRFSAERLKGVDSTLKIQPAELGDSAVYLCASSLEATGNNEQFFGPGTRLTVL.

V usage is TRBV21-1 and J usage is TRBJ1-2. TRBV21-1 is annotated as a pseudogene. CDR3 length: 16 amino acids. CDR3 sequence (DNA): TGTCCCAGCCGCAAAAGGGGGGGCGAAGGGGCGTATGGCTACACCTTC. Amino acid sequence: CPSRKRGGEGAYGYTF.

The sample holds one count of this clone. The chain couples TRBV4-1 to TRBJ1-2, with D possibly being TRBD1 (5 bases). This CDR3 contains 15 residues. Germline CDR1 reads MGHRA; CDR2 reads YSYEKL. V was trimmed by 0 bases and J by 5 bases, leaving 13 bases between them. For the CDR3, the DNA is TGCGCCAGCAGCCAAGACGCCAGGGTAAGTTATGGCTACACCTTC. Its protein is CASSQDARVSYGYTF.

This clone is a singleton in its sample. The chain links TRBV13 to TRBJ1-1, with 8 bases aligning to TRBD1. The CDR3 totals 14 residues. With V trimmed by 2 bases and J by 10 bases, 9 bases remained unmatched. CDR1 PRHDT and CDR2 FYEKMQ come from the germline V gene (reference sequence). The CDR3 DNA reads TGTGCCAGCAGCTTAACCCTCCGGGACAGGTCAGCTTTCTTT. Translating gives CASSLTLRDRSAFF.

V gene TRBV5-1 combines with J gene TRBJ1-6; no firm D call. The length of the CDR3 is 13 residues. V gave up 4 bases and J gave up 8 bases, with 10 bases separating them. Per germline, CDR1 SGHRS and CDR2 YFSETQ. The DNA of the CDR3 is TGCGCCAGCAGCCCCATGCCGGATTCACCCCTCCACTTT. Its translation: CASSPMPDSPLHF.

The V gene is TRBV6-1, the J gene TRBJ2-1, with unresolved D. V was cut by 0 bases and J by 9 bases, with 21 bases left in between. The germline gives CDR1 MNHNS, CDR2 SASEGT. The CDR3 extends over 17 amino acids. The chain's CDR3 is CASSEAPNRAIVAEQFF. DNA of the CDR3: TGTGCCAGCAGTGAAGCGCCTAATAGGGCTATTGTGGCTGAGCAGTTCTTC.

The chain has TRBV19 and TRBJ1-2, with TRBD1 matching 7 bases. The CDR3 consists of 15 residues. Trimming removed 5 bases from V and 1 base from J; junction bases left unmatched: 7. CDR1 is LNHDA and CDR2 is SQIVND in the germline V gene (reference sequence). The CDR3 region has the DNA TGTGCCAGTAGTCCTCTCACAGGGGTTAACTATGGCTACACCTTC. It is translated as CASSPLTGVNYGYTF. Supplemented by reference TRBV19 and TRBJ1-2, the full variable domain reads DGGITQSPKYLFRKEGQNVTLSCEQNLNHDAMYWYRQDPGQGLRLIYYSQIVNDFQKGDIAEGYSVSREKKESFPLTVTSAQKNPTAFYLCASSPLTGVNYGYTFGSGTRLTVV.

The CDR3 sequence is CASTTWGGYTF. The CDR3 nucleotides are TGTGCCAGCACAACATGGGGTGGCTACACCTTC. The chain is built from TRBV28 and TRBJ1-2; D unclear. V lost 7 bases, J lost 7 bases, and 10 bases lay in between. Germline CDR1 is MDHEN and CDR2 is SYDVKM. CDR3 length: 11 residues.

In its sample, this clone was seen once. V is TRBV5-5 and J is TRBJ2-5; D is unclear. Trimming removed 5 bases at V and 2 bases at J, with 22 bases between. The CDR3 runs 17 residues. The germline CDR1 and CDR2 sequences are SGHKS and YYEKEE (reference sequence). In nucleotides, the CDR3 is TGTGCCAGCAGTTCCGCCCCGACGGAGATATTACAAGAGACCCAGTACTTC. It translates to CASSSAPTEILQETQYF.

The CDR3 loop reads CASGWTDNQPQHF. In DNA, the CDR3 is TGCGCCAGCGGGTGGACAGACAATCAGCCCCAGCATTTT. The rearrangement uses TRBV10-2 and TRBJ1-5, with D perhaps matching TRBD1 (6 bases). The CDR3 sequence is 13 residues long. Germline V gives CDR1 WSHSY, CDR2 SAAADI. V was cut by 8 bases and J by 3 bases, with 11 bases left in between.